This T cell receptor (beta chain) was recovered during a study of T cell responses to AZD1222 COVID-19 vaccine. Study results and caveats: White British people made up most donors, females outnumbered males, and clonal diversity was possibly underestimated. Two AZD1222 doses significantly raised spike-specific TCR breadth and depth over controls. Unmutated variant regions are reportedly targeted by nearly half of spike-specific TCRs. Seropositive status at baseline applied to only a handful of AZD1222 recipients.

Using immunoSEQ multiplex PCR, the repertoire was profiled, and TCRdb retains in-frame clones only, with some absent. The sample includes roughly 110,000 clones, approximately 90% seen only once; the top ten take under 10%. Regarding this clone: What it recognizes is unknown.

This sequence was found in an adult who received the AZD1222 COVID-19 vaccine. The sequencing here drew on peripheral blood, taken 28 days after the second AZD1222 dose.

Written as DNA, the CDR3 is TGTGCCTGGAGAGATACAGGGGCTGGAAACACCATATATTTT. Its translation: CAWRDTGAGNTIYF. The genes are TRBV30 and TRBJ1-3; 7 nucleotides align to TRBD1. V lost 3 bases to trimming and J lost 2 bases; unmatched junction nucleotides: 4. This CDR3 contains 14 residues. Germline loops: CDR1 GTSNPN, CDR2 SVGIG (reference sequence).